This T cell receptor (beta chain) stems from a study of OX40 agonist ivuxolimab in advanced cancers. General study points: CD4+ and CD8+ blood T cells expanded clonally by week 6 at 0.1 to 3.0 mg/kg.

Clones were sequenced by immunoSEQ multiplex PCR, and TCRdb holds only the in-frame ones, with some missing. The data show 25,000 to 35,000 clones, about 86% seen once. Patients were ineligible given autoimmune disease history or systemic immunosuppression. With baseline, cycle 4 day 1, and cycle 7 day 1 as timepoints, blood was sampled. A note on this clone: Its antigen is unidentified.

The V and J ends lost 4 bases and 2 bases respectively, with 22 bases between them. The length of the CDR3 is 17 residues. Germline lookup yields CDR1 SGHDT and CDR2 YYEEEE. The genes are TRBV5-6 and TRBJ2-7; D is perhaps TRBD2 (5 bases). The specimen was CD4+ or CD8+ T cells sorted from blood, collected in a trial of the OX40 agonist ivuxolimab. The TCR originated in an adult with an advanced solid tumor such as melanoma, head and neck, liver or kidney cancer. The CDR3 region is CASSLVSRTHTTYEQYF. CDR3 in DNA: TGTGCCAGCAGCCTTGTTTCGAGGACTCACACTACCTACGAGCAGTACTTC.